These 15 T cell receptor beta chains were sequenced from one sample in a study of blood T cells in healthy people across ages. Then a second PCR, running roughly 7 to 11 cycles, was carried out with a sample-barcoded 5' primer and a J-beta primer mix. TCRdb used MiXCR to reprocess the 5' RACE reads, holding one entry per CDR3 protein. The top ten hold under 35% of the sample, which has roughly 700,000 distinct CDR3 sequences, approximately 50% seen once. Source material: blood. The receptors shown here come from a woman in her sixties or seventies in good health.

The CDR3 loop is CASRITRQGSYEKLFF. Here the CDR3 DNA reads TGTGCCAGTCGAATTACGAGACAGGGATCGTATGAAAAACTGTTTTTT. The V and J genes are TRBV2 and TRBJ1-4; the match to TRBD1 covers 7 bases. Per the germline V gene, CDR1 is SNHLY and CDR2 is FYNNEI. V gave up 9 bases and J gave up 6 bases; unmatched junction bases: 16. The CDR3 has 16 amino acids.

This rearrangement joins TRBV6-5 to TRBJ2-1, with 9 bases fitting TRBD2. CDR3 length: 15 residues. The V gene end was trimmed by 0 bases and the J gene end by 7 bases; junction bases not matched to a gene: 4. Per germline, CDR1 MNHEY and CDR2 SVGAGI. Written as DNA, the CDR3 is TGTGCCAGCAGTTACTCGAGGGGACTAGCAAATGAGCAGTTCTTC. This sequence encodes CASSYSRGLANEQFF.

This clonotype came up a few times. This chain links TRBV29-1 with TRBJ2-1; no clear D. CDR3 size: 13 residues. Germline V CDR1 and CDR2: SQVTM, ANQGSEA. V shed 2 bases and J shed 4 bases, with 9 bases lying between them. The DNA for the CDR3 is TGCAGCGTTGAACTGCAGGCATACAATGAGCAGTTCTTC. Protein product: CSVELQAYNEQFF.

CDR3 in DNA: TGTGCCAGCAGCGTAGAAGGGACTAGCGGGAACAATGAGCAGTTCTTC. This codes for CASSVEGTSGNNEQFF. This chain connects TRBV7-2 to TRBJ2-1; TRBD2 aligns across 13 bases. Trimming cost V 5 bases and J 5 bases; bases outside gene matches: 6. Germline V gene lookup returns CDR1 SGHTA and CDR2 FQGNSA. This CDR3 is 16 amino acids long.

The V call is TRBV20-1, the J call TRBJ2-1, with 16 bases fitting TRBD2. The junction had 4 bases not matched to a gene; V was cut back by 5 bases and J by 0 bases. CDR1 and CDR2 (germline): DFQATT, SNEGSKA (reference sequence). The CDR3 is 17 amino acids. CDR3 sequence reads: CSAPGTSGRASYNEQFF. The DNA for the CDR3 is TGCAGTGCTCCCGGGACTAGCGGGAGGGCCTCCTACAATGAGCAGTTCTTC.

This clonotype was seen a few times. The chain combines TRBV6-6 with TRBJ2-3; no definite D call. CDR1 MNHNY and CDR2 SVGAGI come from the germline V gene (reference sequence). The CDR3 spans 13 residues. Trimming took 7 bases from V and 2 from J, leaving 10 bases between them. In DNA form, the CDR3 reads TGTGCCAGCAAACTCCCAACCACAGATACGCAGTATTTT. Its protein is CASKLPTTDTQYF.

The rearrangement uses TRBV6-5 and TRBJ1-2; no clear D gene. The CDR3 totals 12 residues. Trimming cost V 5 bases and J 1 base, with 5 bases left between them. CDR1 and CDR2 from the germline V gene are MNHEY and SVGAGI. The DNA for the CDR3 is TGTGCCAGCAGTGGAGATAACTATGGCTACACCTTC. The encoded protein is CASSGDNYGYTF.

The genes are TRBV6-5 and TRBJ1-1; D ambiguous. The germline CDR1 and CDR2 sequences are MNHEY and SVGAGI. The CDR3 spans 13 residues. V shed 4 bases and J shed 6 bases, with 12 bases lying between them. CDR3: CASSFSADSEAFF. CDR3 DNA: TGTGCCAGCAGTTTCTCCGCCGATTCTGAAGCTTTCTTT.

The V call is TRBV10-3, the J call TRBJ1-4; possibly TRBD1 for D (5 bases). From germline, CDR1 is ENHRY and CDR2 SYGVKD. This CDR3 contains 15 residues. Between the trimmed V and J ends, which lost 3 bases and 4 bases, there was a span of 12 bases. This CDR3 reads CAISEGSGRNEKLFF. The CDR3 nucleotides read TGTGCCATCAGTGAAGGGTCAGGGCGTAATGAAAAACTGTTTTTT.

The chain is built from TRBV7-2 and TRBJ2-5; D is ambiguous. CDR1 is SGHTA and CDR2 is FQGNSA in the germline V gene. CDR3 length: 11 amino acids. V was cut by 5 bases and J by 13 bases, with 14 bases left in between. The CDR3 coding sequence is TGTGCCAGCAGCCGCCTCTACGATCTGTACTTC. Translation: CASSRLYDLYF.

The chain joins TRBV12-3 or TRBV12-4 to TRBJ1-2; D ambiguous. The CDR3 runs to 14 residues. V lost 6 bases, J lost 2 bases, and 13 bases lay in between. The CDR3 reads CASRVLGLNYGYTF. CDR3 sequence (DNA): TGTGCCAGCAGGGTACTCGGGCTCAACTATGGCTACACCTTC.

This clonotype was detected only a few times. The rearrangement joins TRBV4-1 to TRBJ2-7; 7 nucleotides agree with TRBD1. The tail of the sequence fits TRBJ2-5 better, so the J call may be wrong. CDR1 is MGHRA and CDR2 is YSYEKL in the germline V gene. The CDR3 totals 14 residues. The DNA of the CDR3 is TGCGCCAGCAGTTCTGGGACAGTACGAGAGACCCAGTACTTC. It specifies CASSSGTVRETQYF.

This clonotype has just one count. The rearrangement uses TRBV27 and TRBJ1-4; D is possibly TRBD1 (5 bases). Trimming left V 2 bases short and J 5 bases short, with 18 bases between. The CDR3 sequence is 17 residues long. The germline CDR1 and CDR2 sequences are MNHEY and SMNVEV (reference sequence). CDR3 protein: CASSLRGGDGKNEKLFF. The CDR3, as DNA: TGTGCCAGCAGTTTACGGGGTGGGGACGGGAAAAATGAAAAACTGTTTTTT.

This clonotype was recorded a few times. V and J are TRBV15 and TRBJ2-7; D is possibly TRBD1 (5 bases). Germline CDR1 and CDR2: LNHNV and YYDKDF (reference sequence). The CDR3 loop spans 15 amino acids. The V end lost 4 bases, the J end lost 0 bases, and 13 bases lay between the germline ends. In DNA, the CDR3 is TGTGCCACCAGCACTGGGGCCGCCGACTCCTACGAGCAGTACTTC. Its protein is CATSTGAADSYEQYF.

The chain is built from TRBV20-1 and TRBJ2-1; 10 bases agree with TRBD2. Germline CDR1 is DFQATT and CDR2 is SNEGSKA (reference sequence). The CDR3 covers 14 residues. V shed 5 bases, J shed 7 bases, and the junction held 8 bases outside the gene matches. The CDR3 loop reads CSAGLAGAMNEQFF. In nucleotides, the CDR3 is TGCAGTGCTGGGCTAGCGGGAGCTATGAATGAGCAGTTCTTC.